This T cell receptor (beta chain) was profiled in a study of beta chain features in type 1 diabetes. This clone was counted a few times. The target antigen is unknown. Study-wide findings and caveats: These data did not resolve whether HLA type affects TCRB rearrangement. Researchers report that Type 1 diabetes patients had moderately but significantly shorter TCRB CDR3s across all four CD4+ subsets.

Germline-derived CDR1 and CDR2 are SGHRS and YFSETQ. The junction had 4 bases not matched to a gene; V was cut back by 5 bases and J by 8 bases. The length of the CDR3 is 14 residues. The whole isolated RNA underwent reverse transcription, so sequencing captured expressed TCRB transcripts. Assay: immunoSEQ multiplex PCR; the TCRdb copy retains only in-frame clones and omits some. The table has hundreds of thousands of clones, about 32% seen once. The sample comprised naive CD4+ T cells from blood. The chain links TRBV5-1 to TRBJ2-1; 13 bases fit TRBD2. The TCR comes from a man between 18 and 35 years old in good health. CDR3 nucleotide sequence: TGCGCCAGCAGGACTAGCGGGAGGTGGGATGAGCAGTTCTTC. This sequence encodes CASRTSGRWDEQFF.